The 9 T cell receptor beta chains given below trace back to one sample, sequenced in a study of CD8+CD57+ T cells in acquired aplastic anemia (dated by TCRdb to the late 2010s). TCRdb shows the sequencer as Illumina HiSeq 2000. Profiling of TCR beta VDJ combinations and CDR3 sequences used genomic DNA as the template. TCRdb reanalyzed the raw reads on its own, using fastp at Q25 for trimming and MiXCR for clone calling, and kept in-frame beta chains. Every CDR3 protein is listed once, alongside the most common genes and DNA of its rows. The sample includes approximately 190,000 distinct CDR3 sequences, with under 55% observed a single time. The biggest ten clones account for approximately 9.7% of the sample. The patients picked for sequencing were ones in whom flow cytometry had shown an expansion of CD8+CD57+ cells. Sequenced sample: sorted CD4+, CD8+, or CD8+CD57+ T cells (not recorded which) from PBMCs. Receptor source: a human donor with aplastic anemia.

This clonotype turned up a few times. This chain connects TRBV3-1 to TRBJ2-3; 10 bases are shared with TRBD2. In germline, CDR1 is LGHDT, CDR2 YNNKEL (reference sequence). The CDR3 extends over 16 amino acids. After removal of 1 base from V and 3 bases from J, the junction contained 4 bases not matched to a gene. The CDR3 here is CASSQGWGLATDTQYF. CDR3 sequence (DNA): TGTGCCAGCAGCCAAGGCTGGGGACTAGCGACAGATACGCAGTATTTT.

Many counts were recorded for this clonotype. The chain carries TRBV2 and TRBJ1-1; D not certain. V was cut by 6 bases and J by 5 bases, with 13 bases left in between. The CDR3 covers 13 residues. Germline V lookup: CDR1 SNHLY, CDR2 FYNNEI. The CDR3 DNA reads TGTGCCAGCAGGATTTTGAGTAATACTGAAGCTTTCTTT. It codes for CASRILSNTEAFF. The full variable domain, in which reference TRBV2 and TRBJ1-1 provide the parts outside the CDR3, is EPEVTQTPSHQVTQMGQEVILRCVPISNHLYFYWYRQILGQKVEFLVSFYNNEISEKSEIFDDQFSVERPDGSNFTLKIRSTKLEDSAMYFCASRILSNTEAFFGQGTRLTVV.

There are many counts of this clonotype. The V call is TRBV12-3 or TRBV12-4, the J call TRBJ1-5; D unclear. The CDR3 runs 15 residues. Trimming cost V 6 bases and J 4 bases, with 16 bases left between them. CDR3 protein: CASSPDYKGNQPQHF. The CDR3 DNA is TGTGCCAGCAGCCCGGACTACAAGGGAAATCAGCCCCAGCATTTT.

This clonotype was picked up one time. Here the CDR3 reads CASSSGAHTDTQYF. DNA for the CDR3: TGTGCCAGTAGTTCAGGGGCACACACAGATACGCAGTATTTT. The rearrangement links TRBV19 to TRBJ2-3, with a tentative D call TRBD1 (6 bases). The germline gives CDR1 LNHDA, CDR2 SQIVND (reference sequence). The CDR3 covers 14 residues. The V end was cut by 5 bases, the J end by 2 bases, with 11 bases between.

V gene TRBV5-4 combines with J gene TRBJ2-7; 12 nucleotides match TRBD2. After removal of 3 bases from V and 3 bases from J, the junction contained 1 base not matched to a gene. The V gene's germline CDR1 is SGHNT and CDR2 YYREEE (reference sequence). CDR3 length equals 14 residues. This chain's CDR3 is CASSSTSGSYEQYF. CDR3 in DNA: TGTGCCAGCAGCTCGACTAGCGGGAGCTACGAGCAGTACTTC.

With respect to this clonotype: At one end, the junction sequence differs from germline, possibly due to a read error. The V gene is TRBV5-1, the J gene TRBJ1-2; 7 bases are shared with TRBD1. Per the germline V gene, CDR1 is SGHRS and CDR2 is YFSETQ. This CDR3 is built from 15 residues. CDR3 loop: CTSSLPTGMNYGYTF. The CDR3 coding sequence is TGCACCAGCAGCCTTCCGACAGGGATGAACTATGGCTACACCTTC.

This chain uses TRBV5-6 with TRBJ2-7; D is ambiguous. The CDR3 runs 15 residues. CDR1 SGHDT and CDR2 YYEEEE come from the germline V gene. V gave up 1 base and J gave up 7 bases, with 18 bases separating them. CDR3 bases: TGTGCCAGCAGCTTGTTGCACACGAACACCGGGGAGCAGTACTTC. Residues: CASSLLHTNTGEQYF.

This clonotype was picked up many times. The V call is TRBV10-3, the J call TRBJ2-5, with unresolved D. From germline, CDR1 is ENHRY and CDR2 SYGVKD. This CDR3 is 13 amino acids long. Between the trimmed V and J ends, which lost 9 bases and 3 bases, there was a span of 14 bases. CDR3 DNA: TGTGCCATAAACAGCCGAGAAAAAGAGACCCAGTACTTC. This sequence encodes CAINSREKETQYF.

This clonotype was observed many times. The chain has TRBV20-1 and TRBJ2-7; D possibly corresponds to TRBD2 (5 bases). Germline V gives CDR1 DFQATT, CDR2 SNEGSKA (reference sequence). The CDR3 has 15 residues. V was cut by 6 bases and J by 5 bases, with 23 bases left in between. CDR3 DNA: TGCAGTGCAAGCGCCGGGGTACCTCTGAGAAACGAGCAGTACTTC. Translated, it gives CSASAGVPLRNEQYF.